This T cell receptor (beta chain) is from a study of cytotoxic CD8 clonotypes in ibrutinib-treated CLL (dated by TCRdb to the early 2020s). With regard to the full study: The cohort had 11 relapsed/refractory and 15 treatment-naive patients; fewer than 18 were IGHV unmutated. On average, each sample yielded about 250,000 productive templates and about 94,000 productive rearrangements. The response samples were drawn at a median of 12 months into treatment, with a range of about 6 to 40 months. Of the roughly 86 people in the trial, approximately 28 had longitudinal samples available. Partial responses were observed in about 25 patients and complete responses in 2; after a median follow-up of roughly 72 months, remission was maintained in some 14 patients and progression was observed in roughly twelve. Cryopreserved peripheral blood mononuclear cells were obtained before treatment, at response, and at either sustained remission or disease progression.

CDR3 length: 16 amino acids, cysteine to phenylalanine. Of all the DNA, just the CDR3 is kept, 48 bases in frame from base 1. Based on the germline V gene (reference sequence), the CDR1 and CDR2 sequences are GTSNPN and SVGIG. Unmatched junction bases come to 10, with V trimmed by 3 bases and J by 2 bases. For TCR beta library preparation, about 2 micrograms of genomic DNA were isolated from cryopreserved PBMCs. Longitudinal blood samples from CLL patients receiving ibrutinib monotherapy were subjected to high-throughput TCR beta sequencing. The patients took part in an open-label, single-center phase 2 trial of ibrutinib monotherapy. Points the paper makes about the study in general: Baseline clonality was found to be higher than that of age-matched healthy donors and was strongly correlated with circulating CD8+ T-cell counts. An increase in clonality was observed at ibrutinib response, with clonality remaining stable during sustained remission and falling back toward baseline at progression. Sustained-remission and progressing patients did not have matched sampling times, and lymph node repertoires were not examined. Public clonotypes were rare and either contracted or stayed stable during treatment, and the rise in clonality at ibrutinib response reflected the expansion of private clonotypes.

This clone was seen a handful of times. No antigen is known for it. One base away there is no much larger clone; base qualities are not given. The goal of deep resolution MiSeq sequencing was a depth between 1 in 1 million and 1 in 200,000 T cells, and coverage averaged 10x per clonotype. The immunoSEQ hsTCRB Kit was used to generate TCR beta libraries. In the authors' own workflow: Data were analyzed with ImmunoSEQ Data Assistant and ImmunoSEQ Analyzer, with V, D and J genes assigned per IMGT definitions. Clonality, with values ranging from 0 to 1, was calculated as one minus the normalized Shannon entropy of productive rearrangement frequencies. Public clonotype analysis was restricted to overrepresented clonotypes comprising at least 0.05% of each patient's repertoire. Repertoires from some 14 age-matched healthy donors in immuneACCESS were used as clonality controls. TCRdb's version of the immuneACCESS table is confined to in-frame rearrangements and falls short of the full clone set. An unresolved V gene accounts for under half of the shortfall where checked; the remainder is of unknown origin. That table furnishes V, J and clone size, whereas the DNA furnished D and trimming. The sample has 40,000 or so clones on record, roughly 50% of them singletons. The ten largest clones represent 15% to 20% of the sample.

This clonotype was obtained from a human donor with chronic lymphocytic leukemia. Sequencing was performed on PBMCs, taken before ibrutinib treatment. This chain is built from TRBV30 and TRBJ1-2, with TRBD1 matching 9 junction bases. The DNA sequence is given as TGTGCCTGGAGCGAACAGGGGGCGAATCTCAACTATGGCTACACCTTC. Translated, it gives CAWSEQGANLNYGYTF. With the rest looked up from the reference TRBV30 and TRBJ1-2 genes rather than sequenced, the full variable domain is SQTIHQWPATLVQPVGSPLSLECTVEGTSNPNLYWYRQAAGRGLQLLFYSVGIGQISSEVPQNLSASRPQDRQFILSSKKLLLSDSGFYLCAWSEQGANLNYGYTFGSGTRLTVV.